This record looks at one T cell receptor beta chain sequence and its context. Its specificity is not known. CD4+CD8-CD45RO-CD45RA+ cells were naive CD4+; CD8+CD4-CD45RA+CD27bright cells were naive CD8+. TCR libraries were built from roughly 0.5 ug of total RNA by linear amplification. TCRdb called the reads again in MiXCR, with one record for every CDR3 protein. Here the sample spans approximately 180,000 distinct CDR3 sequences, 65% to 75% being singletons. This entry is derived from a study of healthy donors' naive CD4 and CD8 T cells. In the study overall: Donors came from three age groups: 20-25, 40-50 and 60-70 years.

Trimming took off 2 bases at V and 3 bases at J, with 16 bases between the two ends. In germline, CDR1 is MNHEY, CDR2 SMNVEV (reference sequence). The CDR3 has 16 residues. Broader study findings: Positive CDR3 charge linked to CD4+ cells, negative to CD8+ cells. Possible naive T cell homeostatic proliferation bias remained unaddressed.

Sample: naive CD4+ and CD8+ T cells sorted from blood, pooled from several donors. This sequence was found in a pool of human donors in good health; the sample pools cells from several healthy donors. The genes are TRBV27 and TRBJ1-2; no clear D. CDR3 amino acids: CASSLARGVGYYGYTF. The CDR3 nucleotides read TGTGCCAGCAGTTTAGCCCGCGGGGTTGGGTACTATGGCTACACCTTC.